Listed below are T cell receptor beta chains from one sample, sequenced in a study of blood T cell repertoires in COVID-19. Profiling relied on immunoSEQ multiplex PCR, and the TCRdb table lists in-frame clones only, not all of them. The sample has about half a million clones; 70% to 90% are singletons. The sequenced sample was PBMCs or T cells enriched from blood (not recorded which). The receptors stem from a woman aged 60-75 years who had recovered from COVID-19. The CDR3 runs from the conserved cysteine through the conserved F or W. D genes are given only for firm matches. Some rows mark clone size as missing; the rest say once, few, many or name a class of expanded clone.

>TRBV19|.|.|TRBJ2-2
TGTGCCAGTAGTATGCGAACCGGGGAGCTGTTTTTT
CASSMRTGELFF
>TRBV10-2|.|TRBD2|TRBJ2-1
TGCGCCAGCAGTGAGTCTAGCGGGGGATACAATGAGCAGTTCTTC
CASSESSGGYNEQFF
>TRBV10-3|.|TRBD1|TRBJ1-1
TGTGCCATCAGGGGGACAGGGGGCTTGGCTTTCTTT
CAIRGTGGLAFF
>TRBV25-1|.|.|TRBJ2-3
TGTGCCAGCAGTGAATATCGGGGAGAGGGCTGGGCAGATACGCAGTATTTT
CASSEYRGEGWADTQYF
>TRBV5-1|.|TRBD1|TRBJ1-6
TGCGCCAGCAGCGAGGGACAGGGGGCAAATTCACCCCTCCACTTT
CASSEGQGANSPLHF
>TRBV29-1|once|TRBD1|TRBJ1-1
TGCAGCGCCAAGACAGGGTTGGGCACTGAAGCTTTCTTT
CSAKTGLGTEAFF
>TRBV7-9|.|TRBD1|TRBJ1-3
TGTGCCAGCAGCTCCGGGACAGGGAGCTCTGGAAACACCATATATTTT
CASSSGTGSSGNTIYF
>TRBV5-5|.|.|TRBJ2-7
TGTGCCAGCAGCTTGTTTTCCCCGTACGAGCAGTACTTC
CASSLFSPYEQYF
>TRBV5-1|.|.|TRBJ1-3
TGCGCCAGCAGCCCAAAGGGGATATTCGGAAACACCATATATTTT
CASSPKGIFGNTIYF
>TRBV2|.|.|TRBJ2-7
TGTGCCAGCAGTGTAGAGGGTTTGATCTCCTACGAGCAGTACTTC
CASSVEGLISYEQYF
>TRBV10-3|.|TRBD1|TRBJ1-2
TGTGCCATCTGTGGGACAGGGCAGAACTATGGCTACACCTTC
CAICGTGQNYGYTF
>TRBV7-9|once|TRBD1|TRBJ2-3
TGTGCCAGCAGCTTAGGGGGGACAGGGGTGAGAACAGATACGCAGTATTTT
CASSLGGTGVRTDTQYF
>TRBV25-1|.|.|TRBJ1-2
TGTGCCAGCAGTTTAGGGGAATATGGCTACACCTTC
CASSLGEYGYTF
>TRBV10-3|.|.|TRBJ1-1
TGTGCCATCACCGGGGTTCCGGAACTGGAGAACACTGAAGCTTTCTTT
CAITGVPELENTEAFF
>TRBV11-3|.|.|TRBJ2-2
TGTGCCAGCAGCCGGACTTGGCCCGTTGGTGGGGAGCTGTTTTTT
CASSRTWPVGGELFF
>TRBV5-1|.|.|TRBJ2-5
TGCGCCAGCAGCTTGACTGGGGGGGCGGGCCAAGAGACCCAGTACTTC
CASSLTGGAGQETQYF
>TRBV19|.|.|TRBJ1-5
TGTGCCAGTAGTCAATATACAACAGTGTATCAGCCCCAGCATTTT
CASSQYTTVYQPQHF
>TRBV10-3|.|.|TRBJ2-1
TGTGCCATCAGTGAGGACAGGTCGGTCAATGAGCAGTTCTTC
CAISEDRSVNEQFF
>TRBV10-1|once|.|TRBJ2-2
TGCGCCAGCAGCCCGGGACTCCTGAACACCGGGGAGCTGTTTTTT
CASSPGLLNTGELFF
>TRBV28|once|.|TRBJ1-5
TGTGCCAGCACCCCGGGGGGCCAGCCCCAGCATTTT
CASTPGGQPQHF
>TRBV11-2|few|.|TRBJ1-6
TGTGCCAGCAGGTATACAGGGAACAATTCACCCCTCCACTTT
CASRYTGNNSPLHF
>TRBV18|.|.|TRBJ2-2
TGTGCCAGCTCACCTTCCGGGGTCGGCACCGGGGAGCTGTTTTTT
CASSPSGVGTGELFF
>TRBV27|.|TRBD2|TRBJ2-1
TGTGCCAGCTCCCCAGGGACTAGCGGGAGGGTTGAGCAGTTCTTC
CASSPGTSGRVEQFF
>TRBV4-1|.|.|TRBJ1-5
TGCGCCAGCAGCCAAGGACCCCCAGGGGATCAGCCCCAGCATTTT
CASSQGPPGDQPQHF
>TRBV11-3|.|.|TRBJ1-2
TGTGCCAGCAGCTCGGGACAATTCTATGGCTACACCTTC
CASSSGQFYGYTF
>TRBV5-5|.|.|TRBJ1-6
TGTGCCAGCAGCCCAGCATGGGCAGGGTCACCCCTCCACTTT
CASSPAWAGSPLHF
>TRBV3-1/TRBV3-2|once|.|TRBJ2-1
TGTGCCAGCAGCCACCAGGCCTCGGTGGGGCCTTACAATGAGCAGTTCTTC
CASSHQASVGPYNEQFF
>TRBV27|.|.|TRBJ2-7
TGTGCCAGCAGTTCACCAGGGTTCTCCTACGAGCAGTACTTC
CASSSPGFSYEQYF
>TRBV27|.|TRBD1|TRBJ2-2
TGTGCCAGCAGTCACAGACAGGGGTACACCGGGGAGCTGTTTTTT
CASSHRQGYTGELFF
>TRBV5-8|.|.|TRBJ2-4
TGTGCCAGCAGCCTCACCCTAGTAGCCAAAAACATTCAGTACTTC
CASSLTLVAKNIQYF
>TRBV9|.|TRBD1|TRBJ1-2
TGTGCCAGCAGCCGAGACAGGGTTTCTGGCTATGGCTACACCTTC
CASSRDRVSGYGYTF
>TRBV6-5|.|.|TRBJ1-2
TGTGCCAGCAGTCGACAGGACAGAGCGTATGGCTACACCTTC
CASSRQDRAYGYTF
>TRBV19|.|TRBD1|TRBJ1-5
TGTGCCAGTAGTATCCTCGACGGACAGGGTAATCAGCCCCAGCATTTT
CASSILDGQGNQPQHF
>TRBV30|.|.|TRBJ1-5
TGTGCCTGGTCCCTTGACAGTGGTCAGCCCCAGCATTTT
CAWSLDSGQPQHF
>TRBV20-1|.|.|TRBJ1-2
TGCAGTGCTAGTCTGCGGAACTATGGCTACACCTTC
CSASLRNYGYTF
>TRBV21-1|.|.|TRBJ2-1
TGTGCCAGCGGGGGGGCGGCCTACAATGAGCAGTTCTTC
CASGGAAYNEQFF
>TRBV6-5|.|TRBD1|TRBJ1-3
TGTGCCAGCAGTTCCAACCCGACAGGGGCTGGAAACACCATATATTTT
CASSSNPTGAGNTIYF
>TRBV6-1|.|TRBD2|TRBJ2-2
TGTGCCAGCAGTCAAGCGGGGGCAATCGGGGAGCTGTTTTTT
CASSQAGAIGELFF
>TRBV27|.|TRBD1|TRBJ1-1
TGTGCCAGCAGTCCAAGGGGGCGGGGGGACAACACTGAAGCTTTCTTT
CASSPRGRGDNTEAFF
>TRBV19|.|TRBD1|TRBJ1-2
TGTGCCAGTAGTTTTCGACAGGGGGCCGGTGGCTACACCTTC
CASSFRQGAGGYTF
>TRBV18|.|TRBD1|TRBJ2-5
TGTGCCAGCTCCCCTGGGACAGGGGGCTGGGAGACCCAGTACTTC
CASSPGTGGWETQYF
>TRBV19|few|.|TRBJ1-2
TGTGCCAGTAGCAATCGCGGGCCAAACTATGGCTACACCTTC
CASSNRGPNYGYTF
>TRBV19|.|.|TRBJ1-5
TGTGCCAGTAGTATTCTCCTCCGGGAGCCCCAGCATTTT
CASSILLREPQHF
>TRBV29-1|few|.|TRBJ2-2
TGCAGCTTCTACAGGGAGACCGGGGAGCTGTTTTTT
CSFYRETGELFF
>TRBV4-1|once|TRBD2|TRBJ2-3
TGCGCCAGCAGCCAAGGCGCGCGGGGGTCCGGAGATACGCAGTATTTT
CASSQGARGSGDTQYF
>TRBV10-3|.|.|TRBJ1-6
TGTGCCAGTGCTCAGGCGGGGGTCGATAATTCACCCCTCCACTTT
CASAQAGVDNSPLHF
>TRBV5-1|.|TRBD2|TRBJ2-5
TGCGCCAGCAGCCCTGGACTAGCGGGGGGAAGGGAGACCCAGTACTTC
CASSPGLAGGRETQYF
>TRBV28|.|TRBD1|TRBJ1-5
TGTGCCAGCAGTCAGGGACAGGTTGGTAATCAGCCCCAGCATTTT
CASSQGQVGNQPQHF
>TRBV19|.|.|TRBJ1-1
TGTGCCAGTAGTATAGGCGGAACACAGGGTGGAACTGAAGCTTTCTTT
CASSIGGTQGGTEAFF
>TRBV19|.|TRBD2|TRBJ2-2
TGTGCCAGTACAGCGGGGCCGAACACCGGGGAGCTGTTTTTT
CASTAGPNTGELFF
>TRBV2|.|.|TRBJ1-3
TGTGCCAGCAGTCCAGAAAACACCATATATTTT
CASSPENTIYF
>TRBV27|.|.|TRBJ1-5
TGTGCCAGCAGTTTACGCCTAGGGGCCAGCAATCAGCCCCAGCATTTT
CASSLRLGASNQPQHF
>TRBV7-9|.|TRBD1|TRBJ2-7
TGTGCCAGCAGCGCCGGGACAGGGCGTTACGAGCAGTACTTC
CASSAGTGRYEQYF
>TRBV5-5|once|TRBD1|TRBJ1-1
TGTGCCAGCACCCTGGGACAGGGGAGGTGGAACACTGAAGCTTTCTTT
CASTLGQGRWNTEAFF